The 22 T cell receptor beta chains given below trace back to one sample, sequenced in a study of blood T cell repertoires in COVID-19. Profiled with immunoSEQ multiplex PCR; TCRdb holds only in-frame clones, not every one. The sample contains 410,000 or so clones, 75% to 90% of which appear only once. What was sequenced was peripheral blood. These receptors were taken from a woman in her twenties or thirties with active or convalescent COVID-19.

This chain connects TRBV6-1 to TRBJ1-3; the D is unclear. CDR3 length equals 13 residues. The germline CDR1 and CDR2 sequences are MNHNS and SASEGT. Between the trimmed V and J ends, which lost 0 bases and 9 bases, there was a span of 9 bases. The CDR3 DNA reads as TGTGCCAGCAGTGAAGCGTATAAAGCCACCATATATTTT. It codes for CASSEAYKATIYF.

V usage is TRBV4-2 and J usage is TRBJ2-7, with TRBD1 matching 8 bases. V shed 3 bases and J 6 bases; nucleotides not matched to a gene: 4. The CDR3 length is 13 residues. CDR1 and CDR2 (germline): LGHNA, YNFKEQ. The CDR3 protein is CASSQAGGLEQYF. The CDR3 coding sequence is TGTGCCAGCAGCCAGGCAGGGGGCCTCGAGCAGTACTTC.

The chain combines TRBV5-5 with TRBJ2-7, with D maybe TRBD1 (6 bases). This CDR3 spans 13 amino acids. Trimming pared 1 base from V and 5 bases from J, leaving 10 bases between. Germline CDR1 reads SGHKS; CDR2 reads YYEKEE (reference sequence). CDR3 DNA: TGTGCCAGCAGCTTGACAGGGTGGGACGAGCAGTACTTC. The encoded protein is CASSLTGWDEQYF.

The V call is TRBV28, the J call TRBJ1-3, with 7 bases lining up with TRBD1. V gave up 3 bases and J gave up 2 bases; unmatched junction bases: 1. Germline-derived CDR1 and CDR2 are MDHEN and SYDVKM. The CDR3 loop spans 14 amino acids. Here the CDR3 reads CASSLTGTGNTIYF. CDR3 DNA sequence: TGTGCCAGCAGTTTGACAGGGACTGGAAACACCATATATTTT.

V gene TRBV7-8 combines with J gene TRBJ1-5; D is unclear. Germline CDR1 reads SGHVS; CDR2 reads FQNEAQ. With 0 bases removed from V and 0 bases from J, the gap between germline ends came to 15 bases. CDR3 length equals 18 residues. This CDR3 is CASSLASYLEYSNQPQHF. The CDR3 nucleotides read TGTGCCAGCAGCTTAGCGTCGTATTTGGAGTATAGCAATCAGCCCCAGCATTTT. Full variable domain (missing parts from reference TRBV7-8 and TRBJ1-5): GAGVSQSPRYKVAKRGQDVALRCDPISGHVSLFWYQQALGQGPEFLTYFQNEAQLDKSGLPSDRFFAERPEGSVSTLKIQRTQQEDSAVYLCASSLASYLEYSNQPQHFGDGTRLSIL.

The chain joins TRBV9 to TRBJ2-1, with D possibly TRBD1 on 6 matching bases. Deletions cut 0 bases from V and 6 bases from J, with 10 bases between. Per the germline V gene, CDR1 is SGDLS and CDR2 is YYNGEE. The CDR3 length is 14 residues. Written as DNA, the CDR3 is TGTGCCAGCAGCGTAGATGGACAGATCAATGAGCAGTTCTTC. Its protein product is CASSVDGQINEQFF.

The chain combines TRBV5-6 with TRBJ1-4; 7 bases line up with TRBD1. The CDR3 consists of 14 residues. Germline assignment: CDR1 SGHDT and CDR2 YYEEEE. J was trimmed by 6 bases and V by 3 bases; bases with no gene match: 5. The DNA of the CDR3 is TGTGCCAGCAGCTGGGACAGAACGGATGAAAAACTGTTTTTT. It encodes CASSWDRTDEKLFF. Full variable domain (outside the CDR3, taken from reference TRBV5-6 and TRBJ1-4): DAGVTQSPTHLIKTRGQQVTLRCSPKSGHDTVSWYQQALGQGPQFIFQYYEEEERQRGNFPDRFSGHQFPNYSSELNVNALLLGDSALYLCASSWDRTDEKLFFGSGTQLSVL.

J is TRBJ2-3 and V is TRBV24-1; maybe TRBD1 (6 bases). The CDR3 spans 14 residues. Trimming removed 4 bases from V and 2 bases from J, with 9 bases in between. Germline V gene data show CDR1 as KGHDR and CDR2 as SFDVKD. The CDR3 sequence: CATSDRTVTDTQYF. In nucleotides, the CDR3 is TGTGCCACCAGTGACCGGACAGTCACAGATACGCAGTATTTT.

This clone was recorded once. The V call is TRBV29-1, the J call TRBJ1-2, with D possibly TRBD1 on 5 matching bases. Germline V CDR1 and CDR2: SQVTM, ANQGSEA. This CDR3 comprises 13 residues. CDR3 coding DNA: TGCAGTGCCCAAACACAGGAAACCTATGGCTACACCTTC. Translation gives CSAQTQETYGYTF.

The chain has TRBV7-9 and TRBJ1-1; no definite D call. This CDR3 has 14 amino acids. Trimming left V 5 bases short and J 1 base short, with 11 bases between. Germline CDR1 and CDR2: SEHNR and FQNEAQ (reference sequence). CDR3: CASSIPEENTEAFF. DNA for the CDR3: TGTGCCAGCAGCATCCCTGAGGAGAACACTGAAGCTTTCTTT.

The gene calls are TRBV27 and TRBJ1-1, with 7 bases aligning to TRBD1. Losses at the gene ends were 5 bases for V and 4 bases for J; bases not matched to a gene: 13. The CDR3 is 16 residues long. CDR1 and CDR2 from the germline V gene are MNHEY and SMNVEV (reference sequence). CDR3 loop: CASSADRAPRGTEAFF. The DNA for the CDR3 is TGTGCCAGCAGTGCCGACAGGGCACCTCGGGGCACTGAAGCTTTCTTT.

V gene TRBV7-9 combines with J gene TRBJ1-5; no clear D. The CDR3 extends over 16 amino acids. Germline loops: CDR1 SEHNR, CDR2 FQNEAQ (reference sequence). Between the trimmed V and J ends, which lost 3 bases and 0 bases, there was a span of 12 bases. The CDR3 loop is CASSLGSGLSNQPQHF. CDR3 in DNA: TGTGCCAGCAGCTTGGGGTCAGGACTTAGCAATCAGCCCCAGCATTTT.

The chain joins TRBV2 to TRBJ2-7, with TRBD2 identical over 14 bases. Trimming cost V 10 bases and J 0 bases; bases outside gene matches: 8. The length of the CDR3 is 16 residues. Germline CDR1 SNHLY, CDR2 FYNNEI. As DNA, the CDR3 is TGTGCCACCACCGGGACTAGCGGGGGTTCCTCCTACGAGCAGTACTTC. Residues: CATTGTSGGSSYEQYF.

The chain combines TRBV6-5 with TRBJ2-1; D perhaps matches TRBD2 (6 bases). Germline values: CDR1 MNHEY, CDR2 SVGAGI. Trimming took off 4 bases at V and 9 bases at J, with 16 bases between the two ends. The CDR3 totals 14 residues. The DNA for the CDR3 is TGTGCCAGCAGTTGGGACTCGGCCCCGGGTGAGCAGTTCTTC. It specifies CASSWDSAPGEQFF.

This chain uses TRBV11-2 with TRBJ2-7; 7 bases are shared with TRBD1. The junction had 8 bases not matched to a gene; V was cut back by 0 bases and J by 3 bases. The length of the CDR3 is 16 residues. Per the germline V gene, CDR1 is SGHAT and CDR2 is FQNNGV. The CDR3 reads CASSLDLGTAIYEQYF. CDR3 in DNA: TGTGCCAGCAGCTTAGATCTTGGGACAGCGATCTACGAGCAGTACTTC.

The chain uses TRBV15 and TRBJ2-7; 8 bases fit TRBD1. CDR1 is LNHNV, CDR2 YYDKDF, per germline (reference sequence). Trimming at V came to 0 bases and at J to 6 bases, leaving 7 bases not matched to a gene. CDR3 size: 15 residues. Here the CDR3 reads CATSRDMAGGGEQYF. The CDR3 DNA follows: TGTGCCACCAGCAGAGATATGGCAGGGGGCGGCGAGCAGTACTTC.

The chain links TRBV27 to TRBJ1-1, with TRBD1 identical over 8 bases. Germline lookup yields CDR1 MNHEY and CDR2 SMNVEV (reference sequence). The CDR3 has 17 residues. The junction had 11 bases not matched to a gene; V was cut back by 2 bases and J by 3 bases. CDR3 in amino acids: CASSLGQGASSYTEAFF. Here the CDR3 DNA reads TGTGCCAGCAGTTTAGGTCAGGGGGCTTCTTCATACACTGAAGCTTTCTTT.

The chain couples TRBV7-9 to TRBJ1-2; TRBD1 agrees at 7 bases. Germline-derived CDR1 and CDR2 are SEHNR and FQNEAQ (reference sequence). The CDR3 runs 15 residues. Trimming cost V 5 bases and J 0 bases; bases outside gene matches: 6. CDR3 sequence reads: CASSTRQGTNYGYTF. CDR3 bases: TGTGCCAGCAGCACCCGACAGGGCACTAACTATGGCTACACCTTC.

J is TRBJ2-7 and V is TRBV18, with 10 bases identical to TRBD2. V was pared by 6 bases and J by 0 bases, with 5 bases of the junction left unmatched. The CDR3 totals 15 residues. Germline-derived CDR1 and CDR2 are KGHSH and LQKENI. The CDR3 region has the DNA TGTGCCAGCTCCCTGGGACTAGCGAACTCCTACGAGCAGTACTTC. Translation: CASSLGLANSYEQYF.

The chain links TRBV4-1 to TRBJ2-7, with D possibly matching TRBD1 (6 bases). Germline CDR1 reads MGHRA; CDR2 reads YSYEKL. The CDR3 sequence is 13 residues long. V was shortened by 9 bases and J by 2 bases, with 14 bases between the two germline ends. The CDR3 coding sequence is TGCGCCAGTCGTGGGGCAGGGGCCTACGAGCAGTACTTC. Amino acid sequence: CASRGAGAYEQYF.

This clone was seen once. The chain recombines TRBV4-2 with TRBJ2-3; TRBD2 is a possible D gene (6 bases). The germline gives CDR1 LGHNA, CDR2 YNFKEQ. With 0 bases removed from V and 4 bases from J, the gap between germline ends came to 20 bases. The CDR3 covers 18 residues. The CDR3 region has the DNA TGTGCCAGCAGCCAAGATCTCCCTCGGGAGTATTCCCCAGATACGCAGTATTTT. Translated: CASSQDLPREYSPDTQYF.

This chain joins TRBV27 and TRBJ1-1, with 7 bases matching TRBD1. The germline gives CDR1 MNHEY, CDR2 SMNVEV (reference sequence). V gave up 5 bases and J gave up 1 base; unmatched junction bases: 4. The CDR3 spans 14 residues. The CDR3 DNA is TGTGCCAGCAGTCCGGGACAGAAGAACACTGAAGCTTTCTTT. Residues: CASSPGQKNTEAFF.